This is a list of T cell receptor beta chains from one sample in a study of vaccination and CD4 T cells after COVID-19. No antigen has been assigned to these receptors. TCRdb fed the PCR reads into MiXCR, producing one record per CDR3 protein. The table shows a few thousand distinct CDR3 sequences, with around 43% occurring only once. Specimen: CD4+ T cells from blood, cultured in vitro. The receptors originated from a human donor in good health. The CDR3 runs from the conserved cysteine through the conserved F or W.

>TRBJ1-3|TRBV20-1
CSASHPGQGLLSGNTIYF
>TRBJ2-1|TRBV25-1
CVSSEFPGGEQFF
>TRBJ2-1|TRBV11-1
CASSEEGLVVNEQFF
>TRBJ2-5|TRBV15
CATSRFRAYTGLIGETQYF
>TRBJ1-6|TRBV6-1
CASSEGEGDNSPLHF
>TRBJ2-1|TRBV7-8
CASSLEVAGGRANEQFF
>TRBJ2-7|TRBV6-1
CASSDPGNEQYF
>TRBJ2-5|TRBV7-3
CASSPGTVQFQETQYF
>TRBJ1-1|TRBV20-1
CSARAGGIMNTEAFF
>TRBJ1-2|TRBV29-1
CSVVGPGVGYGYTF
>TRBJ1-2|TRBV9
CASSRETGGTYGYTF
>TRBJ2-2|TRBV19
CASATGATGELFF
>TRBJ1-1|TRBV2
CASRVIGEAFF
>TRBJ2-5|TRBV7-6
CASSPGRETQYF
>TRBJ1-5|TRBV24-1
CATSDPELIRDKGGNQPQHF
>TRBJ1-4|TRBV20-1
CSARDPRAANEKLFF
>TRBJ2-7|TRBV6-5
CASSYSSRARHEQYF
>TRBJ1-1|TRBV27
CASSPRALNTEAFF
>TRBJ1-2|TRBV25-1
CASSESGRGIDGYTF
>TRBJ2-3|TRBV20-1
CSAPLRGGSSTDTQYF
>TRBJ1-5|TRBV19
CASRGRGNGYQPQHF
>TRBJ1-1|TRBV6-1
CASSELVDTEAFF
>TRBJ2-6|TRBV6-2/TRBV6-3
CASRDGPSGANVLTF
>TRBJ2-2|TRBV7-8
CASSLVDTGELFF
>TRBJ2-7|TRBV7-3
CASSRTGKDYEQYF
>TRBJ2-7|TRBV30
CAWSTGYEQYF
>TRBJ2-3|TRBV11-2
CASSLDRTTDTQYF
>TRBJ2-5|TRBV30
CAWSVGTGVETQYF
>TRBJ1-1|TRBV25-1
CASSELDANSGNTEAFF
>TRBJ1-6|TRBV10-3
CAISRDRDNSPLHF
>TRBJ2-5|TRBV10-3
CAISEPGLGETQYF
>TRBJ2-1|TRBV5-1
CASSLVGAGGTYNEQFF
>TRBJ1-5|TRBV12-3/TRBV12-4
CAGSLSGRNNQPQHF